The 4 T cell receptor beta chains below all came from one sample that was sequenced in a study of T cell clones after liver transplantation. TCRdb's copy holds only in-frame clones and misses some; the assay was immunoSEQ multiplex PCR. The table lists tens of thousands of clones, around 93% of them singletons. The sequencing used CD8+ T cells from blood, collected roughly 25 months after liver transplant. Source of these receptors: a human patient who received a liver transplant. A subset of T cells may come from the graft donor.

V and J are TRBV13 and TRBJ2-2; 7 nucleotides align to TRBD1. This CDR3 region has 14 residues. V lost 5 bases to trimming and J lost 2 bases; unmatched junction nucleotides: 2. Per the germline V gene, CDR1 is PRHDT and CDR2 is FYEKMQ (reference sequence). The CDR3 loop reads CASSGTANTGELFF. The CDR3 DNA is TGTGCCAGCAGCGGGACAGCTAACACCGGGGAGCTGTTTTTT.

The chain employs TRBV6-1 and TRBJ2-7; 10 bases are shared with TRBD2. This CDR3 is built from 15 residues. Per the germline V gene, CDR1 is MNHNS and CDR2 is SASEGT. V shed 4 bases and J 3 bases; nucleotides not matched to a gene: 6. CDR3 nucleotide sequence: TGTGCCAGCAGTGGTCTAGCGGGAGTAAACTACGAGCAGTACTTC. Protein: CASSGLAGVNYEQYF.

For this clone: In the same sample, other DNA sequences code for this CDR3. The gene calls are TRBV25-1 and TRBJ2-5, with no clear D. Germline loops: CDR1 MGHDK, CDR2 SYGVNS. This CDR3 has 11 residues. The V and J ends lost 2 bases and 4 bases respectively, with 2 bases between them. The CDR3 coding sequence is TGTGCCAGCAGTGAAGTAGAGACCCAGTACTTC. Amino acid sequence: CASSEVETQYF.

The chain links TRBV11-3 to TRBJ2-2; 11 nucleotides agree with TRBD2. Germline CDR1 and CDR2: SGHNT and YENEEA. J was trimmed by 5 bases and V by 4 bases; bases with no gene match: 12. The CDR3 contains 18 residues. The CDR3 loop reads CASSSRLAGISATGELFF. CDR3 coding DNA: TGTGCCAGCAGCTCTAGACTAGCGGGAATCTCAGCTACCGGGGAGCTGTTTTTT. The entire variable domain, with the rest obtained from reference TRBV11-3 and TRBJ2-2, is as follows: EAGVVQSPRYKIIEKKQPVAFWCNPISGHNTLYWYLQNLGQGPELLIRYENEEAVDDSQLPKDRFSAERLKGVDSTLKIQPAELGDSAVYLCASSSRLAGISATGELFFGEGSRLTVL.